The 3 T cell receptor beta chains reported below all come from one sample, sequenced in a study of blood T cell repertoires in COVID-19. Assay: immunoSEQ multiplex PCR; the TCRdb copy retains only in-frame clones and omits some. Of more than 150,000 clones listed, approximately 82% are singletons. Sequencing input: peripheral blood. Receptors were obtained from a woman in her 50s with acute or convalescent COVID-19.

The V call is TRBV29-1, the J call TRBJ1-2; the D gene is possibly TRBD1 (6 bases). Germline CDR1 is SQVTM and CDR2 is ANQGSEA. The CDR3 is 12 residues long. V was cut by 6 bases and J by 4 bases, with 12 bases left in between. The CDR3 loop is CSVQGGGYGYTF. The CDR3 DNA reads TGCAGCGTACAGGGCGGCGGCTATGGCTACACCTTC.

DNA for the CDR3: TGTGCCAGCAGCCAAGATGGGGCCACTGAAGCTTTCTTT. Translating it yields CASSQDGATEAFF. The chain couples TRBV4-2 to TRBJ1-1; D may be TRBD1 (5 bases). The CDR3 runs 13 residues. The germline V and J ends were trimmed by 0 bases and 4 bases, with 6 bases remaining between them. Germline V gene lookup returns CDR1 LGHNA and CDR2 YNFKEQ.

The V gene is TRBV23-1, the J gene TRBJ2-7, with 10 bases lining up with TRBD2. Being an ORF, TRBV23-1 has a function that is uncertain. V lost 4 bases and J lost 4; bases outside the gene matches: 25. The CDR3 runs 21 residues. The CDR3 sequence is CASSPSLTVEPSGSPRYEQYF. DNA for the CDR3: TGCGCCAGCAGTCCCTCCTTGACCGTGGAGCCTAGCGGGAGCCCACGATACGAGCAGTACTTC.